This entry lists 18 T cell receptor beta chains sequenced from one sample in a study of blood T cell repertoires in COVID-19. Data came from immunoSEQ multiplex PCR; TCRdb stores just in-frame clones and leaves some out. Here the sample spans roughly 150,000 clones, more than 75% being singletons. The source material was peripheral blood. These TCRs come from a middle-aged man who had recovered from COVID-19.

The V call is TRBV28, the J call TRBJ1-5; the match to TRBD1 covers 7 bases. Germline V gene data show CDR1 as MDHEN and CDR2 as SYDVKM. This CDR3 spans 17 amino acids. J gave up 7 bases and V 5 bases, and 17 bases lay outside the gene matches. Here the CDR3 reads CASSPPNLRQGVQPQHF. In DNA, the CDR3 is TGTGCCAGCAGTCCACCCAACCTGCGACAGGGTGTACAGCCCCAGCATTTT.

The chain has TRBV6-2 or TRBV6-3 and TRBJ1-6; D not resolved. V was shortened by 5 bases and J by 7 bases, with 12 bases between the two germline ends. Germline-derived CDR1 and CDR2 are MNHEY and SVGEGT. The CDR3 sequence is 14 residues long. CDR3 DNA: TGTGCCAGCAGTGTATCCTCGGGGAATTCACCCCTCCACTTT. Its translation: CASSVSSGNSPLHF.

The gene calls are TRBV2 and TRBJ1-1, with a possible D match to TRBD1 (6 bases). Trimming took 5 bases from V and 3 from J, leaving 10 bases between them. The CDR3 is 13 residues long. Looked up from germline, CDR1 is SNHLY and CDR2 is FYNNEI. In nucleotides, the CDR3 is TGTGCCAGCAGTTTGGACAGCTACACTGAAGCTTTCTTT. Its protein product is CASSLDSYTEAFF.

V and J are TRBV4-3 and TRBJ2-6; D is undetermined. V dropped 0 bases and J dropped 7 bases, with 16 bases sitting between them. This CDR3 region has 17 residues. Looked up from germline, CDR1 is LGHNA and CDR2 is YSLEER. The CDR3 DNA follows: TGCGCCAGCAGCCAAGACCGGCACAGCAAAGGAGCCAACGTCCTGACTTTC. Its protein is CASSQDRHSKGANVLTF.

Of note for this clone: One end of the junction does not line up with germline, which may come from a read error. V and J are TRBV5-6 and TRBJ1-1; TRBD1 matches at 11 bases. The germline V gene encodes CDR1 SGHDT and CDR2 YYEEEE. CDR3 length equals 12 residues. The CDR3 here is CASSQDRGLFLF. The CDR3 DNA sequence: TGTGCCAGCAGCCAGGACAGGGGGCTTTTTCTCTTT.

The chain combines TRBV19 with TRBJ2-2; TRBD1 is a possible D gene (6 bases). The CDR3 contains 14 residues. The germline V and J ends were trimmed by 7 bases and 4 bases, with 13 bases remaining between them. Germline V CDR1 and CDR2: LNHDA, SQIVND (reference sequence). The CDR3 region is CASTLAGATGELFF. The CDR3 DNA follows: TGTGCCAGTACGCTCGCAGGGGCCACCGGGGAGCTGTTTTTT.

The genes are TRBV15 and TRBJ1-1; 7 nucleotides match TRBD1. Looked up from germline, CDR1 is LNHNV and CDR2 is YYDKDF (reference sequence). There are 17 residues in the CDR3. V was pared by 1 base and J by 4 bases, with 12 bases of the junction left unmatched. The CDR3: CATSRGGGRGRGTEAFF. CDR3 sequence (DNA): TGTGCCACCAGCAGAGGCGGAGGTAGGGGGCGAGGCACTGAAGCTTTCTTT.

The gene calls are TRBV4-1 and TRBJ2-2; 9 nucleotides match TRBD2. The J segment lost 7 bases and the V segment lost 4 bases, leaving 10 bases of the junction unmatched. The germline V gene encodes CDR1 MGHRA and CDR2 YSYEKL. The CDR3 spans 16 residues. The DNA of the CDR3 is TGCGCCAGCAGCCGGGAAGGCGGGGGGGAACACGGGGAGCTGTTTTTT. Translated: CASSREGGGEHGELFF.

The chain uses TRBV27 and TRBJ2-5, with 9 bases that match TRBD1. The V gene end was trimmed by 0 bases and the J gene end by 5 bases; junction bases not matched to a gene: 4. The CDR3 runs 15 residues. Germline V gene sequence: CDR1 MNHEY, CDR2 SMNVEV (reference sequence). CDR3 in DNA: TGTGCCAGCAGTTTATCTGGGACAGGGTTGGAGACCCAGTACTTC. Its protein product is CASSLSGTGLETQYF.

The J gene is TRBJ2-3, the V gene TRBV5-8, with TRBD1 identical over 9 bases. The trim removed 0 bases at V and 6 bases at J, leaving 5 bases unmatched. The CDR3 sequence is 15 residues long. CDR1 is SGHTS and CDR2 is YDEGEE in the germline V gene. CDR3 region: CASSLGDRDYDTQYF. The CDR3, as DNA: TGTGCCAGCAGCTTGGGGGACAGGGACTACGATACGCAGTATTTT.

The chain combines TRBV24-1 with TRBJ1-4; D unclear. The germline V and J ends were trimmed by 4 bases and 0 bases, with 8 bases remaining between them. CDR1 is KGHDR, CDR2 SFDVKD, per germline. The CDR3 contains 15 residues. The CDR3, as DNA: TGTGCCACCAGTGAGAGACATTCAACTAATGAAAAACTGTTTTTT. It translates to CATSERHSTNEKLFF.

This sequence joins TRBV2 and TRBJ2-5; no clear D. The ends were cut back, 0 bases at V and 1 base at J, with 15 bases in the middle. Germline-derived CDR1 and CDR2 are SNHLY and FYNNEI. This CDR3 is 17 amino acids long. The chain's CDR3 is CASSEAEFLRTQETQYF. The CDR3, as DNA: TGTGCCAGCAGTGAAGCCGAGTTCCTTCGAACCCAAGAGACCCAGTACTTC.

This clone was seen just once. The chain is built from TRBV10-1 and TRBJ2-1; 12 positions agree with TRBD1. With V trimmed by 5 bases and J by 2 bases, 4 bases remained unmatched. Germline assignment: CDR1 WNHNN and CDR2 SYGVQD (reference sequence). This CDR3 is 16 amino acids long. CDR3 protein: CASSPGTGGAYNEQFF. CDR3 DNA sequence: TGCGCCAGCAGTCCCGGGACAGGGGGCGCCTACAATGAGCAGTTCTTC.

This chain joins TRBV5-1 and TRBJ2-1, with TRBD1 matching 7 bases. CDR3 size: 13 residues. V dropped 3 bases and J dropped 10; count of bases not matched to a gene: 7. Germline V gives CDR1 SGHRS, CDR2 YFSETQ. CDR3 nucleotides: TGCGCCAGCAGCTATGACAGGGTGGAAGAGCAGTTCTTC. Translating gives CASSYDRVEEQFF.

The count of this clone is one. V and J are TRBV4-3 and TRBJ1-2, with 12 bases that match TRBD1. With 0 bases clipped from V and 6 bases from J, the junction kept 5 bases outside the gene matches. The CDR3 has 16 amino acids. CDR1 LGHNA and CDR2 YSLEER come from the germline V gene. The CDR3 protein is CASSQDGTGGADGYTF. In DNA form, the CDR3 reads TGCGCCAGCAGCCAAGATGGGACAGGGGGCGCCGATGGCTACACCTTC.

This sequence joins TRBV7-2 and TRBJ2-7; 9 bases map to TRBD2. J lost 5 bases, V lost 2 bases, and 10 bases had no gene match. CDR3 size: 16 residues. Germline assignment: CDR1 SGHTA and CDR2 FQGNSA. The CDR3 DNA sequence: TGTGCCAGCAGCTTAATCGCTCGCGGGAGGGTTGACGAGCAGTACTTC. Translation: CASSLIARGRVDEQYF.

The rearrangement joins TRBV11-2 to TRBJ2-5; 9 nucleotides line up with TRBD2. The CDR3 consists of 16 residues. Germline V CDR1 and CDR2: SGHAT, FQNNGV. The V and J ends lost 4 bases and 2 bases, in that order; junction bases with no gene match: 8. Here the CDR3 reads CASSYRRGRGQETQYF. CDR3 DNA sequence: TGTGCCAGCAGCTACCGGCGCGGGAGGGGACAAGAGACCCAGTACTTC.

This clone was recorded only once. CDR3 sequence: CASAGTGNTGELFF. The CDR3 region has the DNA TGTGCCAGCGCCGGGACAGGGAACACCGGGGAGCTGTTTTTT. This rearrangement joins TRBV25-1 to TRBJ2-2, with 8 nucleotides matching TRBD1. Germline assignment: CDR1 MGHDK and CDR2 SYGVNS. The CDR3 loop spans 14 amino acids. The V gene end was trimmed by 8 bases and the J gene end by 1 base; junction bases not matched to a gene: 3. The full variable domain, in which reference TRBV25-1 and TRBJ2-2 provide the parts outside the CDR3, is EADIYQTPRYLVIGTGKKITLECSQTMGHDKMYWYQQDPGMELHLIHYSYGVNSTEKGDLSSESTVSRIRTEHFPLTLESARPSHTSQYLCASAGTGNTGELFFGEGSRLTVL.